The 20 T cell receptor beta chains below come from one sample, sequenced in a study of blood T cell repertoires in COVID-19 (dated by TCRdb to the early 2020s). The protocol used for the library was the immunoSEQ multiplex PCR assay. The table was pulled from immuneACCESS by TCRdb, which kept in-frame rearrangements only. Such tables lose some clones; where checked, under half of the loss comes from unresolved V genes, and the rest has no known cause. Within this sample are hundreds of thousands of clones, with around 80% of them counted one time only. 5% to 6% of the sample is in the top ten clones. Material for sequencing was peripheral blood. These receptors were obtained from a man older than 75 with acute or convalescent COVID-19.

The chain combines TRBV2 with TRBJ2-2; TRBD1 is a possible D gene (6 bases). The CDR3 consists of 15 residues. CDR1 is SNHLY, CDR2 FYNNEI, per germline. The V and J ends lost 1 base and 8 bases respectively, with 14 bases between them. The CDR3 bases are TGTGCCAGCAGTGAAGGACAGGTTTTGCGAGGGGAGCTGTTTTTT. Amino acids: CASSEGQVLRGELFF.

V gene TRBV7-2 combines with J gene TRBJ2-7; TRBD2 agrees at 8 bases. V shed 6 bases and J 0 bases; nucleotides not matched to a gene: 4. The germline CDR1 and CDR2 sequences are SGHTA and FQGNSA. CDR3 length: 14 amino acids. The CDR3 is CASSNGGASYEQYF. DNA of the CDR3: TGTGCCAGCAGTAACGGGGGGGCCTCCTACGAGCAGTACTTC. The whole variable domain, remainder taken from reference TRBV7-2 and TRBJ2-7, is GAGVSQSPSNKVTEKGKDVELRCDPISGHTALYWYRQSLGQGLEFLIYFQGNSAPDKSGLPSDRFSAERTGGSVSTLTIQRTQQEDSAVYLCASSNGGASYEQYFGPGTRLTVT.

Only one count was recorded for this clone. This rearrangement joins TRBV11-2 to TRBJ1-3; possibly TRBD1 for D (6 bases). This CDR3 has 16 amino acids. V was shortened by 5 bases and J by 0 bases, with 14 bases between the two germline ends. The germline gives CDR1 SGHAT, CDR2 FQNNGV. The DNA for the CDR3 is TGTGCCAGCAGCGCCGGACAGCTCTTCTCTGGAAACACCATATATTTT. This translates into CASSAGQLFSGNTIYF.

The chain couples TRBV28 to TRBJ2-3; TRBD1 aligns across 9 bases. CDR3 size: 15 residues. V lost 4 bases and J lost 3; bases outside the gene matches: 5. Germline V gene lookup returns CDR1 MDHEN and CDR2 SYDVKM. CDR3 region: CASSSPGQGTDTQYF. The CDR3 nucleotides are TGTGCCAGCAGTTCCCCGGGACAGGGAACAGATACGCAGTATTTT.

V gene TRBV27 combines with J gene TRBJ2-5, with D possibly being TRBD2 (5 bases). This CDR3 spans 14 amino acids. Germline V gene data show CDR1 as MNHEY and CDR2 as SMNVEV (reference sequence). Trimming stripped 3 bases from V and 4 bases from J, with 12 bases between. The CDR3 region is CASSFYGMGETQYF. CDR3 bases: TGTGCCAGCAGTTTCTACGGGATGGGAGAGACCCAGTACTTC.

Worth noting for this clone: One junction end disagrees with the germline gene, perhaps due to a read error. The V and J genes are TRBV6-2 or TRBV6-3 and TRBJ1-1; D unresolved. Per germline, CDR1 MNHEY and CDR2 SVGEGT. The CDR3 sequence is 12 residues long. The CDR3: CASSYFPYEAFF. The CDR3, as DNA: TGTGCCAGCAGCTACTTCCCGTATGAAGCTTTCTTT.

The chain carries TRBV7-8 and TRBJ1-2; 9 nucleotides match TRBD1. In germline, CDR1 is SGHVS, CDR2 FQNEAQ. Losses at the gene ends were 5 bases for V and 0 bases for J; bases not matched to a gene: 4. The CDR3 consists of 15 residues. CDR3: CASSHRGRANYGYTF. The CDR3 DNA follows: TGTGCCAGCAGCCACAGGGGGCGAGCTAACTATGGCTACACCTTC.

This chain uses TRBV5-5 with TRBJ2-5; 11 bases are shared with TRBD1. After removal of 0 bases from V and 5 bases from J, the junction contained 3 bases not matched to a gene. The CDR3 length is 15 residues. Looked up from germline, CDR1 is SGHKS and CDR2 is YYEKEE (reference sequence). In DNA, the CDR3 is TGTGCCAGCAGCTTGGGGGGGACAGGGGGGGAGACCCAGTACTTC. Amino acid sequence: CASSLGGTGGETQYF.

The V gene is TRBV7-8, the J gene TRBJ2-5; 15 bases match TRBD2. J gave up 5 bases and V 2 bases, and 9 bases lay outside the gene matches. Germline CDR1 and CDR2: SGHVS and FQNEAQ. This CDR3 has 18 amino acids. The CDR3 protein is CASSLTGLAGGTRETQYF. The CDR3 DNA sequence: TGTGCCAGCAGCTTAACAGGACTAGCGGGAGGGACTAGGGAGACCCAGTACTTC.

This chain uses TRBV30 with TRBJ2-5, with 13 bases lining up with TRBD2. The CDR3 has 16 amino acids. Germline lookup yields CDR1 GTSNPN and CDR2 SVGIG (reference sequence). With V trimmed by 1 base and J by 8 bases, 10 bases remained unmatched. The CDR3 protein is CAWSEGRTSGGLTQYF. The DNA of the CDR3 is TGTGCCTGGAGTGAAGGCAGGACTAGCGGGGGATTAACCCAGTACTTC.

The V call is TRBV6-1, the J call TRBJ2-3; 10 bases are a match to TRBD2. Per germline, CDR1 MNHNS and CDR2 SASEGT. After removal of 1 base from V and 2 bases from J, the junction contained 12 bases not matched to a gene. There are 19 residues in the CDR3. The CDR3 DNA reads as TGTGCCAGCAGTGAAGGTTTGCTAGCGGGAGCCTCTTACACAGATACGCAGTATTTT. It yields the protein CASSEGLLAGASYTDTQYF.

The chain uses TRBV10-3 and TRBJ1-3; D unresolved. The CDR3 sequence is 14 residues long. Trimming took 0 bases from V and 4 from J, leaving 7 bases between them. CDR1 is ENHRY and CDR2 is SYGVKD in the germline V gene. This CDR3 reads CAISESENGNTIYF. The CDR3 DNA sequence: TGTGCCATCAGTGAGTCAGAGAACGGAAACACCATATATTTT.

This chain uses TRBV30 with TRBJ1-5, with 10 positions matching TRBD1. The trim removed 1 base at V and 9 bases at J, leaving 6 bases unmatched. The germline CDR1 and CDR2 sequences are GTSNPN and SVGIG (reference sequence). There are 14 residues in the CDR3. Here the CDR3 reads CAWSGSTGGMPQHF. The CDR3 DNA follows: TGTGCCTGGAGTGGCTCGACAGGGGGCATGCCCCAGCATTTT.

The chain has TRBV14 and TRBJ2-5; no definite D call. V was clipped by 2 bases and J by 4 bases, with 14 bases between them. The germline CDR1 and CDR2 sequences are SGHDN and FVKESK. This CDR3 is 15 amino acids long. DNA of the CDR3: TGTGCCAGCAGCCAAACTCAGCCCGGGTCAGAGACCCAGTACTTC. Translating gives CASSQTQPGSETQYF.

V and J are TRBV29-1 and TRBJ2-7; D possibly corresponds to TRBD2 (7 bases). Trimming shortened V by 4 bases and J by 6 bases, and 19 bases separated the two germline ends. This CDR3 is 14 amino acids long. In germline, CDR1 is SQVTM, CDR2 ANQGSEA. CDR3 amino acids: CSVVLANRGAEQYF. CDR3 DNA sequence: TGCAGCGTTGTCCTAGCGAACCGGGGGGCCGAGCAGTACTTC.

The CDR3: CASSQTSGGRETQYF. CDR3 nucleotide sequence: TGTGCCAGCAGCCAAACTAGCGGGGGGCGGGAGACCCAGTACTTC. The chain joins TRBV3-1 (or the pseudogene TRBV3-2) to TRBJ2-5; 12 nucleotides agree with TRBD2. The CDR3 consists of 15 residues. With 2 bases clipped from V and 5 bases from J, the junction kept 3 bases outside the gene matches. CDR1 and CDR2 (germline): LGHDT, YNNKEL (reference sequence).

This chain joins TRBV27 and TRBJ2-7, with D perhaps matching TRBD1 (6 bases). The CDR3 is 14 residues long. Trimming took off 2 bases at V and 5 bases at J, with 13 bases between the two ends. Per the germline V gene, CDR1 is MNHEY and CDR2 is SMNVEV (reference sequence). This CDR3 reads CASSLRQGYDEQYF. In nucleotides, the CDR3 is TGTGCCAGCAGTTTACGCCAGGGGTACGACGAGCAGTACTTC.

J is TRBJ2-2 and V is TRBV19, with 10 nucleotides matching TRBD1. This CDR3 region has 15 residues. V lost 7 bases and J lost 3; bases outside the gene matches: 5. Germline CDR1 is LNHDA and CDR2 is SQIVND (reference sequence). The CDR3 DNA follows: TGTGCCAGTACGGGACAGGGGTCCTACACCGGGGAGCTGTTTTTT. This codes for CASTGQGSYTGELFF.

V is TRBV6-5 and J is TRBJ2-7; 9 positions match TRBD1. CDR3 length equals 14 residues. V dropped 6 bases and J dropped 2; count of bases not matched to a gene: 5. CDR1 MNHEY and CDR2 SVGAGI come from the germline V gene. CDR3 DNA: TGTGCCAGCAGGTTAACAGGGGGCCCCTACGAGCAGTACTTC. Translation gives CASRLTGGPYEQYF.

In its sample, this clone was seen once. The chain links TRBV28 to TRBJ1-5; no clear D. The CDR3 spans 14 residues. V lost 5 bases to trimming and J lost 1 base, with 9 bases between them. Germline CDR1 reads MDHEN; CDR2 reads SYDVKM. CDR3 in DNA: TGTGCCAGCAGTACACCACCAAGCAATCAGCCCCAGCATTTT. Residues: CASSTPPSNQPQHF.